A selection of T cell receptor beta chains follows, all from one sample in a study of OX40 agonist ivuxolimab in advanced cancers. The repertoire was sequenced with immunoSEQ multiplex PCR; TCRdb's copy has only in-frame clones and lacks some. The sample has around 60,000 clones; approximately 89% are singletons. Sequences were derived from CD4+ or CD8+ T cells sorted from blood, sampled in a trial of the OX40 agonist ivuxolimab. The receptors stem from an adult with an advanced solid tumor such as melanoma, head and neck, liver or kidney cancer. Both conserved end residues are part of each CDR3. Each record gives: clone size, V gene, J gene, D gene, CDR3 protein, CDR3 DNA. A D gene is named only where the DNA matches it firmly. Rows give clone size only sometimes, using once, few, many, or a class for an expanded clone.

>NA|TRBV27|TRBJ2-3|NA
CAVGGGADTQYF
TGTGCCGTGGGGGGTGGGGCAGATACGCAGTATTTT
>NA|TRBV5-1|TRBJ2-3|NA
CASSLVRASTDTQYF
TGCGCCAGCAGCTTGGTACGCGCTAGCACAGATACGCAGTATTTT
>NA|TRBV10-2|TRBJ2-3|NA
CASSDTGKSTDTQYF
TGCGCCAGCAGTGACACGGGAAAAAGCACAGATACGCAGTATTTT
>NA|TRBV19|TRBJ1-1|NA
CASSIGRGPEAFF
TGTGCCAGTAGTATAGGTCGGGGGCCTGAAGCTTTCTTT
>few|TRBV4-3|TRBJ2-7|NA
CASSQDALGRGDEQYF
TGCGCCAGCAGCCAGGATGCCCTGGGGCGGGGTGACGAGCAGTACTTC
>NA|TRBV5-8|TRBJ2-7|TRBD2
CASSLAGLALHEQYF
TGTGCCAGCAGCTTGGCCGGACTAGCGTTACACGAGCAGTACTTC
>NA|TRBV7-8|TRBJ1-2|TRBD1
CASSTPGQGHGYTF
TGCGCCAGCAGCACGCCGGGACAGGGTCATGGCTACACCTTC
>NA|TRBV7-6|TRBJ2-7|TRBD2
CASSLESGTSGIYEQYF
TGTGCCAGCAGCTTAGAATCCGGGACTAGCGGGATATACGAGCAGTACTTC
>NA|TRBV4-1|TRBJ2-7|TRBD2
CASSHPRTSGRRDEQYF
TGCGCCAGCAGCCATCCCCGGACTAGCGGGAGACGGGACGAGCAGTACTTC
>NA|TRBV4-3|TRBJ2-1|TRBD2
CASSHGTASGSGNEQFF
TGCGCCAGCAGCCACGGAACGGCTAGCGGGAGTGGCAATGAGCAGTTCTTC
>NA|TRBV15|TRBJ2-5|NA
CATSTEGGQETQYF
TGTGCCACCAGCACCGAGGGGGGCCAAGAGACCCAGTACTTC
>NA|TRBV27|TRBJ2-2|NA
CASSLTGSGELFF
TGTGCCAGCAGTTTAACAGGGTCCGGGGAGCTGTTTTTT
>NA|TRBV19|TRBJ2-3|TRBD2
CASSMGGTSSSTDTQYF
TGTGCCAGTAGTATGGGTGGGACTAGCTCTAGCACAGATACGCAGTATTTT
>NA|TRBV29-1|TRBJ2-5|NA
CSVELGAQETQYF
TGCAGCGTTGAGTTGGGGGCTCAGGAGACCCAGTACTTC
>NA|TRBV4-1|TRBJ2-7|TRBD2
CASSVTSRYEQYF
TGCGCCAGCAGCGTGACTAGCCGGTACGAGCAGTACTTC
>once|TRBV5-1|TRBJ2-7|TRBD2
CASSLVPSGGYEQYF
TGCGCCAGCAGCTTGGTGCCTAGCGGGGGGTACGAGCAGTACTTC
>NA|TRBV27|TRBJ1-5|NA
CASSHSNQPQHF
TGTGCCAGCAGTCATAGCAATCAGCCCCAGCATTTT